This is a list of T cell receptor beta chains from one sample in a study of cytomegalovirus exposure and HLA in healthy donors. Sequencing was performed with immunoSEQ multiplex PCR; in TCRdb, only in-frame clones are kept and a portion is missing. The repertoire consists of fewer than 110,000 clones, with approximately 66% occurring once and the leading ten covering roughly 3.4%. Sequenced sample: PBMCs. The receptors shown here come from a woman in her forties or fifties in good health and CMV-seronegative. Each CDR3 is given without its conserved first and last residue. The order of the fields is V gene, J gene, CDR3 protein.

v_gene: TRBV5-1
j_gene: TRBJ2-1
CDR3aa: ASSFGQGNNEQF

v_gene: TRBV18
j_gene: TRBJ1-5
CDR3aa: ASSPLEEEPQH

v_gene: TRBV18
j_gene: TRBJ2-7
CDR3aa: ASSPPSSYEQY

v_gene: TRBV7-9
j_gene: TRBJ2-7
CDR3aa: ASSLGGQVAQY

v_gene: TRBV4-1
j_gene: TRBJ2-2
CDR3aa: ASSQGLAGTGELF

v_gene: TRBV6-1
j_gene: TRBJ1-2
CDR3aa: ASSPRSFAYGYT

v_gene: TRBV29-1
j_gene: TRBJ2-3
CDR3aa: SVGGLAGTDTQY

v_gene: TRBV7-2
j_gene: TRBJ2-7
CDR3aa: ASSFGISYEQY

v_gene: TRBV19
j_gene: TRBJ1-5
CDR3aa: ASTSDSFNQPQH

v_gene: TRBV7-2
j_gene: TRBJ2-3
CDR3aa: ASSLGGGGTDTQY

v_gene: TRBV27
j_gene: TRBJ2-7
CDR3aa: ASSPTSLTTYEQY

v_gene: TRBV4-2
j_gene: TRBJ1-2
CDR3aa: ASSQESVTGRSVYGYT

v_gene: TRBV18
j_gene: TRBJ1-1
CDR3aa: ASSPTGELRAEAF

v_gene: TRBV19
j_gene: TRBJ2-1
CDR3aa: ASSIIGTYNEQF

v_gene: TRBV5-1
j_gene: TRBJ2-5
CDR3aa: ASSLAEGQETQY

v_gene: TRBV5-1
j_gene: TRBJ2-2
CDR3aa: ASSSDTNTGELF

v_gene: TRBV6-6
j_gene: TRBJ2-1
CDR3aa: ASTDGLAGENEQF

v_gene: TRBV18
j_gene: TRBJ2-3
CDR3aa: ASSPRLAGGTDTQY

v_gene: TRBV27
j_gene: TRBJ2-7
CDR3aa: ASSSRYEQY

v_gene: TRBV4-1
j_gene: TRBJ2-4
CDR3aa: ASSHVTQENIQY

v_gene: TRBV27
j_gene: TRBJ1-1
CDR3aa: ASSPGQGAGGNTEAF

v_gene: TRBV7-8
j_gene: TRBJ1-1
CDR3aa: ASSEGGSWGEAF

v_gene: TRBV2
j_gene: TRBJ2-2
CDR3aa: ASSEAVAAGELF

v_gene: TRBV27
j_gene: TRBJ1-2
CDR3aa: ASSAHGTATYT

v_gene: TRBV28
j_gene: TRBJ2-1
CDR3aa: ASNRDSDNEQF

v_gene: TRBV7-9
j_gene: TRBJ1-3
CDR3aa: ASSSDRGIIGNTIY

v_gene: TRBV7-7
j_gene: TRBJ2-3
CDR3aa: ASSLTSTFTDTQY

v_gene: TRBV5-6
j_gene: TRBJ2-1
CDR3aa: ASSLVSSGRPYNEQF

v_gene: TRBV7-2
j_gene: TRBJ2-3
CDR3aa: ASSLASGGTDTQY

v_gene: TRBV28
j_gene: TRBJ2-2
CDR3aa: ASSSKRTGLLVIGELF

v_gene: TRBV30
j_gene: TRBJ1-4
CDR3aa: AWSVLGPEKLF

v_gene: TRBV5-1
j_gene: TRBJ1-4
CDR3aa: ASSLEGLANEKLF

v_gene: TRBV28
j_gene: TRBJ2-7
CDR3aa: ASSPGPGWGEQY

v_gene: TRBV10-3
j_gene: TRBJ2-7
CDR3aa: ATMGLAGPGDKYEQY

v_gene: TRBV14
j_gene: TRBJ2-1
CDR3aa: ASSHREDDYNEQF

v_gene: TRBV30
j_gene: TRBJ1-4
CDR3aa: AWSGKGGEKLF

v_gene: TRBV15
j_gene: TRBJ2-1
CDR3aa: ATSSFWGTSYNEQF

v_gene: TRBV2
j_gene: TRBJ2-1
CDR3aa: ASKGQGVTYNEQF

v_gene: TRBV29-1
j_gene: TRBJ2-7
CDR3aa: SVSSGTGPYEQY

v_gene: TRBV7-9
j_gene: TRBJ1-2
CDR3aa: ASSRETNYGYT

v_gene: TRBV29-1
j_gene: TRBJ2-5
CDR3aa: STMVGTVQETQY

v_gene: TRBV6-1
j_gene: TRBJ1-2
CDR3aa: ASSEPGQAHYGYT

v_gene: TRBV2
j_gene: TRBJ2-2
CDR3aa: ASRTGVTGELF

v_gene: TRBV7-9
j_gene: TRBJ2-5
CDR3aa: ASSLFSAAETQY

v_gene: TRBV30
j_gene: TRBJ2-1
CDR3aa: AWSGGGNEQF

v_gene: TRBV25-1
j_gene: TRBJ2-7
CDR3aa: ASSATGVYEQY

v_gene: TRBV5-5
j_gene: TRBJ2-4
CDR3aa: ASSLPGLAGARGIQY